Each of the 8 T cell receptor beta chains below was sequenced from the same sample in a study of blood T cell repertoires in COVID-19. Data came from immunoSEQ multiplex PCR; TCRdb stores just in-frame clones and leaves some out. The table lists approximately 320,000 clones, about 91% of them singletons, with around 8.9% in the top ten. Input material: PBMCs or T cells enriched from blood (not recorded which). All receptors come from a woman in her late teens or twenties who had recovered from COVID-19.

The rearrangement uses TRBV7-8 and TRBJ1-4; 7 bases fit TRBD1. The germline V gene has CDR1 SGHVS and CDR2 FQNEAQ. This CDR3 is built from 15 residues. V dropped 2 bases and J dropped 8; count of bases not matched to a gene: 8. CDR3 residues: CASSLKRDSAEKLFF. The CDR3 bases are TGTGCCAGCAGCTTAAAAAGGGACAGCGCGGAAAAACTGTTTTTT.

The rearrangement joins TRBV5-4 to TRBJ2-7, with TRBD1 matching over 7 bases. The germline CDR1 and CDR2 sequences are SGHNT and YYREEE (reference sequence). CDR3 length: 15 amino acids. The trim removed 4 bases at V and 4 bases at J, leaving 11 bases unmatched. CDR3 loop: CASSPGGLGGYEQYF. CDR3 nucleotide sequence: TGTGCCAGCAGCCCAGGGGGATTGGGCGGGTACGAGCAGTACTTC.

This clone was recorded a few times. J is TRBJ2-7 and V is TRBV5-1, with D unresolved. CDR3 length: 14 residues. Looked up from germline, CDR1 is SGHRS and CDR2 is YFSETQ. The ends were cut back, 0 bases at V and 6 bases at J, with 13 bases in the middle. CDR3 nucleotide sequence: TGCGCCAGCAGCTTGGTTACTCGATCCCTCGAGCAGTACTTC. Residues: CASSLVTRSLEQYF. Full variable domain (outside the CDR3, taken from reference TRBV5-1 and TRBJ2-7): KAGVTQTPRYLIKTRGQQVTLSCSPISGHRSVSWYQQTPGQGLQFLFEYFSETQRNKGNFPGRFSGRQFSNSRSEMNVSTLELGDSALYLCASSLVTRSLEQYFGPGTRLTVT.

The V call is TRBV6-2 or TRBV6-3, the J call TRBJ2-2, with TRBD1 matching 7 bases. The length of the CDR3 is 14 residues. Germline V gene lookup returns CDR1 MNHEY and CDR2 SVGEGT. V shed 5 bases, J shed 6 bases, and the junction held 6 bases outside the gene matches. The CDR3 DNA reads as TGTGCCAGCAGTCGACAGGGTTTCGCCGGGGAGCTGTTTTTT. It specifies CASSRQGFAGELFF.

The chain uses TRBV7-2 and TRBJ1-1, with 9 nucleotides matching TRBD1. The CDR3 is 14 amino acids. V lost 4 bases and J lost 4; bases outside the gene matches: 4. Germline CDR1 SGHTA, CDR2 FQGNSA. CDR3 DNA: TGTGCCAGCAGCTGGGACAGGGTGAGCACTGAAGCTTTCTTT. This encodes CASSWDRVSTEAFF.

CDR3 sequence: CASSLDGGDPRGYTF. The CDR3 nucleotides read TGTGCCAGCAGCTTAGACGGGGGGGACCCTAGAGGCTACACCTTC. The rearrangement links TRBV7-2 to TRBJ1-2; D is possibly TRBD1 (5 bases). CDR1 and CDR2 from the germline V gene are SGHTA and FQGNSA. This CDR3 has 15 residues. The V gene lost 1 base and the J gene lost 8 bases, with 17 bases spanning the gap.

The V call is TRBV11-3, the J call TRBJ2-1, with 11 bases fitting TRBD1. The CDR3 runs 14 residues. Germline lookup yields CDR1 SGHNT and CDR2 YENEEA. The J segment lost 7 bases and the V segment lost 7 bases, leaving 6 bases of the junction unmatched. In DNA, the CDR3 is TGTGCCAGCACCAGCGGACAGGGGGCGAATGAGCAGTTCTTC. Translated, it gives CASTSGQGANEQFF.

This clone was observed a single time. CDR3 region: CASSIDGADDSPLHF. Written as DNA, the CDR3 is TGTGCCAGTAGTATAGACGGAGCGGACGATTCACCCCTCCACTTT. V usage is TRBV19 and J usage is TRBJ1-6; no definite D call. CDR3 size: 15 residues. Between the trimmed V and J ends, which lost 0 bases and 8 bases, there was a span of 11 bases. Per germline, CDR1 LNHDA and CDR2 SQIVND (reference sequence).